This T cell receptor (beta chain) stems from a study of post-analysis software for immune sequencing data. Study background: In terms of disease course, relapsing-remitting, secondary progressive and progressive-relapsing multiple sclerosis were included.

Remarks on this clonotype: The antigen remains undetermined. Sequence at one end of the junction differs from germline and may be a read error.

The CDR3 has 16 amino acids. The germline CDR1 and CDR2 sequences are LNHDA and SQIVND (reference sequence). Unique molecular identifiers had been added to the TCR beta cDNA libraries. T cells, about 0.85 to 11 million of them, yielded 500,000 or so cDNA molecules. TCRdb independently ran MiXCR on the PCR reads; one entry per CDR3 protein. The sample includes around 770,000 distinct CDR3 sequences, 46% of them seen just once. Whole-study results and caveats: About 5 TRBV segments occurring more often in patients than controls included TRBV5-6, TRBV5-1 and TRBV20-1. Normalized Chao1 diversity was significantly lower in multiple sclerosis patients than in controls.

Sequenced material: blood. This chain uses TRBV19 with TRBJ2-1; TRBD2 agrees at 8 bases. The clonotype originates from a girl between 5 and 17 years old with multiple sclerosis. The CDR3 spells CASSSPAGASCNEQFF. The DNA of the CDR3 is TGTGCCAGTAGTTCCCCAGCGGGAGCATCCTGCAATGAGCAGTTCTTC.